This is a list of T cell receptor beta chains from one sample in a study of blood T cell repertoires in COVID-19. Clones were sequenced by immunoSEQ multiplex PCR, and TCRdb holds only the in-frame ones, with some missing. Of about 190,000 clones listed, about 88% are singletons. The sequenced sample consisted of PBMCs or T cells enriched from blood (not recorded which). Every receptor here comes from a woman under 40 who had recovered from COVID-19. CDR3s include the opening cysteine and the closing phenylalanine or tryptophan. The D gene is left open where the match is weak. Clone size appears in some rows only: once, few, many, or a class for an expanded clone.

j_call: TRBJ1-5; cdr3_length: 16; clone_size: .; v_call: TRBV18; d_call: .; cdr3_nt: TGTGCCAGCTCAACAACCCTAGGGACAAACAATCAGCCCCAGCATTTT; cdr3_aa: CASSTTLGTNNQPQHF
j_call: TRBJ2-2; cdr3_length: 16; clone_size: .; v_call: TRBV28; d_call: TRBD2; cdr3_nt: TGTGCCAGCAGTCGTAGCGGGAGGGTCGGGACCGGGGAGCTGTTTTTT; cdr3_aa: CASSRSGRVGTGELFF
j_call: TRBJ2-4; cdr3_length: 16; clone_size: .; v_call: TRBV4-1; d_call: TRBD2; cdr3_nt: TGCGCCAGCAGCCAACTAGCGGGAGCCCCCAAAAACATTCAGTACTTC; cdr3_aa: CASSQLAGAPKNIQYF
j_call: TRBJ2-5; cdr3_length: 13; clone_size: .; v_call: TRBV11-1; d_call: TRBD1; cdr3_nt: TGTGCCAGCAGCGAGGACAGGGTGAAGACCCAGTACTTC; cdr3_aa: CASSEDRVKTQYF
j_call: TRBJ2-6; cdr3_length: 19; clone_size: .; v_call: TRBV4-2; d_call: .; cdr3_nt: TGTGCCAGCAGCCAAGAAAGGGGAACGGTCTTGCTGGCGGCCAACGTCCTGACTTTC; cdr3_aa: CASSQERGTVLLAANVLTF
j_call: TRBJ2-2; cdr3_length: 16; clone_size: .; v_call: TRBV6-4; d_call: .; cdr3_nt: TGTGCCAGCAGTGAGGGCTTCCTTGAAGACACCGGGGAGCTGTTTTTT; cdr3_aa: CASSEGFLEDTGELFF
j_call: TRBJ1-1; cdr3_length: 13; clone_size: .; v_call: TRBV12-3/TRBV12-4; d_call: .; cdr3_nt: TGTGCCAGCAGTACCGGTACTACTCGCGAAGCTTTCTTT; cdr3_aa: CASSTGTTREAFF
j_call: TRBJ1-2; cdr3_length: 14; clone_size: .; v_call: TRBV3-1/TRBV3-2; d_call: .; cdr3_nt: TGTGCCAGCAGCCAAGAATACAGTAACTATGGCTACACCTTC; cdr3_aa: CASSQEYSNYGYTF
j_call: TRBJ2-1; cdr3_length: 15; clone_size: .; v_call: TRBV28; d_call: TRBD2; cdr3_nt: TGTGCCAGCACCTCACCTAGCGGAGAGCGTAATGAGCAGTTCTTC; cdr3_aa: CASTSPSGERNEQFF
j_call: TRBJ1-2; cdr3_length: 15; clone_size: .; v_call: TRBV7-9; d_call: TRBD1; cdr3_nt: TGTGCCAGCAGCTTCCGACAGGGGTCTAACTATGGCTACACCTTC; cdr3_aa: CASSFRQGSNYGYTF
j_call: TRBJ2-7; cdr3_length: 14; clone_size: .; v_call: TRBV18; d_call: .; cdr3_nt: TGTGCCAGCTCACCAGTACAGGCAGTCTACGAGCAGTACTTC; cdr3_aa: CASSPVQAVYEQYF
j_call: TRBJ1-2; cdr3_length: 13; clone_size: .; v_call: TRBV4-1; d_call: .; cdr3_nt: TGCGCCAGCAGCCAAGCACAGGAGTATGGCTACACCTTC; cdr3_aa: CASSQAQEYGYTF
j_call: TRBJ1-1; cdr3_length: 13; clone_size: .; v_call: TRBV11-3; d_call: .; cdr3_nt: TGTGCCAGCAGCTTAGTCCTGCAGGCTGAAGCTTTCTTT; cdr3_aa: CASSLVLQAEAFF
j_call: TRBJ1-1; cdr3_length: 13; clone_size: .; v_call: TRBV25-1; d_call: .; cdr3_nt: TGTGCCAGCAATCTGCAGGACAGCGTGGAACGCTTCTTT; cdr3_aa: CASNLQDSVERFF
j_call: TRBJ1-1; cdr3_length: 12; clone_size: .; v_call: TRBV28; d_call: .; cdr3_nt: TGTGCCAGCTTGGGAGATCCGAACTTGGCTTTCTTT; cdr3_aa: CASLGDPNLAFF
j_call: TRBJ1-6; cdr3_length: 13; clone_size: many; v_call: TRBV2; d_call: .; cdr3_nt: TGTGCCACTACCGGGACTTTTAATTCACCCCTCCACTTT; cdr3_aa: CATTGTFNSPLHF
j_call: TRBJ1-4; cdr3_length: 16; clone_size: .; v_call: TRBV5-1; d_call: TRBD1; cdr3_nt: TGCGCCAGCAGCAAAGCCACAGGGGCAACTAATGAAAAACTGTTTTTT; cdr3_aa: CASSKATGATNEKLFF
j_call: TRBJ2-3; cdr3_length: 20; clone_size: .; v_call: TRBV9; d_call: TRBD2; cdr3_nt: TGTGCCAGCAGCGTAGCTTTCCCCGGGACTAGCGGGGGGCGGACAGATACGCAGTATTTT; cdr3_aa: CASSVAFPGTSGGRTDTQYF
j_call: TRBJ1-1; cdr3_length: 12; clone_size: .; v_call: TRBV28; d_call: .; cdr3_nt: TGTGCCAGCAGTTTATTGAGTAATGAAGCTTTCTTT; cdr3_aa: CASSLLSNEAFF
j_call: TRBJ2-3; cdr3_length: 18; clone_size: .; v_call: TRBV24-1; d_call: TRBD2; cdr3_nt: TGTGCCACCAGTGATCGACTAGCGGGAGGGCCAAGCACAGATACGCAGTATTTT; cdr3_aa: CATSDRLAGGPSTDTQYF
j_call: TRBJ2-2; cdr3_length: 18; clone_size: .; v_call: TRBV28; d_call: .; cdr3_nt: TGTGCCAGCAGTTTGGGCCAGGGTGTCTACTCTGTCACCGGGGAGCTGTTTTTT; cdr3_aa: CASSLGQGVYSVTGELFF
j_call: TRBJ2-1; cdr3_length: 14; clone_size: once; v_call: TRBV6-5; d_call: .; cdr3_nt: TGTGCCACCGAACAGGGTGGGTCCTACAATGAGCAGTTCTTC; cdr3_aa: CATEQGGSYNEQFF
j_call: TRBJ2-2; cdr3_length: 15; clone_size: few; v_call: TRBV6-4; d_call: .; cdr3_nt: TGTGCCAGCAGTGACTCTAGCGGGAACACCGGGGAGCTGTTTTTT; cdr3_aa: CASSDSSGNTGELFF
j_call: TRBJ2-2; cdr3_length: 14; clone_size: .; v_call: TRBV27; d_call: .; cdr3_nt: TGTGCCAGCAGTCCCGGACTGTACACCGGGGAGCTGTTTTTT; cdr3_aa: CASSPGLYTGELFF
j_call: TRBJ2-5; cdr3_length: 15; clone_size: .; v_call: TRBV7-6; d_call: TRBD1; cdr3_nt: TGTGCCAGCAGCTTAGGAGGGACAGATCAAGAGACCCAGTACTTC; cdr3_aa: CASSLGGTDQETQYF
j_call: TRBJ2-1; cdr3_length: 16; clone_size: .; v_call: TRBV5-6; d_call: .; cdr3_nt: TGTGCCAGCAGCTTAGATCGGGGGGCCACCTACAATGAGCAGTTCTTC; cdr3_aa: CASSLDRGATYNEQFF